This T cell receptor (beta chain) was identified during a study of shared T cell receptors in the human thymus. In germline, CDR1 is SEHNR, CDR2 FQNEAQ (reference sequence). The CDR3 length is 14 residues. This clone was found once. Compared with germline, one end of the junction differs, possibly owing to a read error. The repertoire was sequenced with immunoSEQ multiplex PCR; TCRdb's copy has only in-frame clones and lacks some. The table includes roughly 660,000 clones, 85% to 90% detected once. The data were also submitted as part of a second study, on human thymus T cells. That source reports: Infants, healthy and Finnish, who were having corrective surgery for congenital heart defects served as donors. Resections were taken during corrective heart surgery, and the thymus tissue came from these. Across thymic and blood repertoires, the usage of V and J genes appeared to be biased.

The source material was thymocytes. The chain joins TRBV7-9 to TRBJ2-3; TRBD2 matches 10 bases. This TCR was recovered from a boy younger than two with a congenital heart defect. In DNA form, the CDR3 reads TGTGCCAGCAGATTAGCGGGAGGAGGAGATACGCAGTATTTT. Its protein is CASRLAGGGDTQYF.